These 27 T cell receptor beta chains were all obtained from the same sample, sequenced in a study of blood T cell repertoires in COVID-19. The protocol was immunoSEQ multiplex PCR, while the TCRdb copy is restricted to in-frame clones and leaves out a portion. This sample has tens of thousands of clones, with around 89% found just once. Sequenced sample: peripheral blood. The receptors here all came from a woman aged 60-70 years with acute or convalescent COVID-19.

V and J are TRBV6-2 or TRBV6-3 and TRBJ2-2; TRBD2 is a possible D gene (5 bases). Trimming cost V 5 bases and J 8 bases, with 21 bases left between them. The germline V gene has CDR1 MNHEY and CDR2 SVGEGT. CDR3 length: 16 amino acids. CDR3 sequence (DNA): TGTGCCAGCAGTAGGCTTACCCCTCGAGGGCCGGGGGAGCTGTTTTTT. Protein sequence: CASSRLTPRGPGELFF.

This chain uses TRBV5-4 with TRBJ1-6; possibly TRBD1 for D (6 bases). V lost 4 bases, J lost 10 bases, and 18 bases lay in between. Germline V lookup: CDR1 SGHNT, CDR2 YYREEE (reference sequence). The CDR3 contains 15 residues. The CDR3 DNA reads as TGTGCCAGCAGCGCCCAACAGGGTCCGGGGTCACCCCTCCACTTT. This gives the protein CASSAQQGPGSPLHF. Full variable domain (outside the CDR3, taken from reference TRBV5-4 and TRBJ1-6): ETGVTQSPTHLIKTRGQQVTLRCSSQSGHNTVSWYQQALGQGPQFIFQYYREEENGRGNFPPRFSGLQFPNYSSELNVNALELDDSALYLCASSAQQGPGSPLHFGNGTRLTVT.

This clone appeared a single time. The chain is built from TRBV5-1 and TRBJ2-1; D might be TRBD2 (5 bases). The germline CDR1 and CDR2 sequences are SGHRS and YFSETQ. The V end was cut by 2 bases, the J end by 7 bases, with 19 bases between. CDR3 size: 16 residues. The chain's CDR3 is CASSFGSAIPVNEQFF. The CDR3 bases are TGCGCCAGCAGCTTTGGGAGCGCAATCCCTGTGAATGAGCAGTTCTTC.

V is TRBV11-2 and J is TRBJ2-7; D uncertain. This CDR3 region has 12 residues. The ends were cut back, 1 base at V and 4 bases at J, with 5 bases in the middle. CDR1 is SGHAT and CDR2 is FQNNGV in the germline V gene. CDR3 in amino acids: CASSLVGYEQYV. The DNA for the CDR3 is TGTGCCAGCAGCTTAGTCGGGTACGAGCAGTACGTC.

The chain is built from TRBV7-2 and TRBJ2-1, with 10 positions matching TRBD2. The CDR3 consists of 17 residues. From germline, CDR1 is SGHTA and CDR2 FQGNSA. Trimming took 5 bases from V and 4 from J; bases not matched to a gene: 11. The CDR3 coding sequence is TGTGCCAGCAGCCTTAGACCCGGGACTAGCGTTTACAATGAGCAGTTCTTC. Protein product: CASSLRPGTSVYNEQFF.

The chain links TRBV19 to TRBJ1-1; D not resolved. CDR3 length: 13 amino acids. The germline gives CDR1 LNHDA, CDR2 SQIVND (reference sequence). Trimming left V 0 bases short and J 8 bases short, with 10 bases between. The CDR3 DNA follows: TGTGCCAGTAGTATAGACCTGTACTTGGAAGCTTTCTTT. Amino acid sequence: CASSIDLYLEAFF.

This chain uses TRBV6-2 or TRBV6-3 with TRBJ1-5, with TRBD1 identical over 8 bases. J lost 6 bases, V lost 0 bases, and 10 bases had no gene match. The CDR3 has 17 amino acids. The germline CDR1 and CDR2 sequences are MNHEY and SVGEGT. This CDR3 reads CASSYSGGTGLGQPQHF. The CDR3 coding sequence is TGTGCCAGCAGTTACTCAGGCGGGACAGGTCTGGGTCAGCCCCAGCATTTT.

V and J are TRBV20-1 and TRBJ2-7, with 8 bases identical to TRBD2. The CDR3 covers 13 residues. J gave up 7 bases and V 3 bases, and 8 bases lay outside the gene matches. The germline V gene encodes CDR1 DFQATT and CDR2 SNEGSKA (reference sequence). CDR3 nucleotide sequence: TGCAGTGCTAGTAGAGTAGCGGGGAAGGAGCAGTACGTC. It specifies CSASRVAGKEQYV.

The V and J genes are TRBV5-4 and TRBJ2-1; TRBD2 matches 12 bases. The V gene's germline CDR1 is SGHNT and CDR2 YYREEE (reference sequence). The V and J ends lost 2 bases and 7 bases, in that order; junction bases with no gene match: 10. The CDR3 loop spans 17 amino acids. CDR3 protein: CASSFLVLAGGGNEQFF. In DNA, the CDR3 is TGTGCCAGCAGCTTCCTTGTACTAGCGGGAGGTGGAAATGAGCAGTTCTTC.

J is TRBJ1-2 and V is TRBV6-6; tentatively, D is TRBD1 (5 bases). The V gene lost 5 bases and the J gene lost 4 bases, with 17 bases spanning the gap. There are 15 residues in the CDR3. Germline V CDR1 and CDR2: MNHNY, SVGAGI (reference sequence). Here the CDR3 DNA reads TGTGCCAGCAGTGTGGACCGGGACTTAGGCTATGGCTACACCTTC. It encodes CASSVDRDLGYGYTF.

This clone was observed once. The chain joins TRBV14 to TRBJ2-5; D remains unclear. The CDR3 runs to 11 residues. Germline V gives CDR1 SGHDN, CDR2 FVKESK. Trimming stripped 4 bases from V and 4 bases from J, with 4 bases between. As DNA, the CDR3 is TGTGCCAGCAGCCCCGGAGAGACCCAGTACTTC. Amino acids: CASSPGETQYF.

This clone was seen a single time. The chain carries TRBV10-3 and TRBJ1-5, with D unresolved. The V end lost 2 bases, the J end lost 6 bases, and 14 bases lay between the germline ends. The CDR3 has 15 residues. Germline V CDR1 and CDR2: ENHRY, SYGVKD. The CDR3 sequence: CAISETPGVGQPQHF. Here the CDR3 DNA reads TGTGCCATCAGTGAGACCCCGGGAGTAGGTCAGCCCCAGCATTTT.

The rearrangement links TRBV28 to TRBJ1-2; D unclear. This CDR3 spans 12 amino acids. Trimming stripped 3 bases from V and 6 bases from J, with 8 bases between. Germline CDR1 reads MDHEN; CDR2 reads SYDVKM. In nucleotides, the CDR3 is TGTGCCAGCAGTTTGAATTTAGATGGCTACACCTTC. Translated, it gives CASSLNLDGYTF.

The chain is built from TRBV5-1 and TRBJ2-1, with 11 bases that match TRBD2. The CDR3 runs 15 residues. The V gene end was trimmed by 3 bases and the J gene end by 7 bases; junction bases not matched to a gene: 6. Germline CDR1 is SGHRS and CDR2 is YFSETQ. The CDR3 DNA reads TGCGCCAGCAGCTATAGCGGGGGGGCTTCAAATGAGCAGTTCTTC. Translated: CASSYSGGASNEQFF.

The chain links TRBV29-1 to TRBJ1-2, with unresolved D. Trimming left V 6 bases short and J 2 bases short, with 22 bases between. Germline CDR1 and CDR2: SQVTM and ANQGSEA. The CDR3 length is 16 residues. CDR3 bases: TGCAGCGTCCCTGAGCTCCTGAACAGAAAGAACTATGGCTACACCTTC. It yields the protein CSVPELLNRKNYGYTF. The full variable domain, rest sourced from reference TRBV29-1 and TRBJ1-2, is SAVISQKPSRDICQRGTSLTIQCQVDSQVTMMFWYRQQPGQSLTLIATANQGSEATYESGFVIDKFPISRPNLTFSTLTVSNMSPEDSSIYLCSVPELLNRKNYGYTFGSGTRLTVV.

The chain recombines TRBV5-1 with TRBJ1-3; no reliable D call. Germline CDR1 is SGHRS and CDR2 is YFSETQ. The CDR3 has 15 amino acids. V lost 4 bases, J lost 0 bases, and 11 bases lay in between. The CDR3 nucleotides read TGCGCCAGCAGCCAAGCTGGGAGCTCTGGAAACACCATATATTTT. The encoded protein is CASSQAGSSGNTIYF.

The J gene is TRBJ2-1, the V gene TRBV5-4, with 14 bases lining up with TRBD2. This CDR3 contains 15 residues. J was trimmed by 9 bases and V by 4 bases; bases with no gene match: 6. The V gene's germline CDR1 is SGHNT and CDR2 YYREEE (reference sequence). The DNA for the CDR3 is TGTGCCAGCAGCGAGGGACTAGCGGGAGAGGTTGAGCAGTTCTTC. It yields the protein CASSEGLAGEVEQFF.

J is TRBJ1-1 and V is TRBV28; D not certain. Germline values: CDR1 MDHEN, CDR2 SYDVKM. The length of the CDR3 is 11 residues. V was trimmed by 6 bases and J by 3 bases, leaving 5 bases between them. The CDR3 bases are TGTGCCAGCAGCCCTCACACTGAAGCTTTCTTT. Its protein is CASSPHTEAFF.

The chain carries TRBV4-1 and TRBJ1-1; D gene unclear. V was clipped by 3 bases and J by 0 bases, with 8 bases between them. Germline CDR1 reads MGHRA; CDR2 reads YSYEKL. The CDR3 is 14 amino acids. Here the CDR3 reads CASSQVSVNTEAFF. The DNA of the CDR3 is TGCGCCAGCAGCCAGGTTTCAGTGAACACTGAAGCTTTCTTT.

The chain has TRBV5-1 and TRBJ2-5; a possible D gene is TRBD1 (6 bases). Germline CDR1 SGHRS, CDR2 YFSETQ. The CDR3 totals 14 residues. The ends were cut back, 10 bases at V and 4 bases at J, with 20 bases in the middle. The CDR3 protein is CASRLSPGAETQYF. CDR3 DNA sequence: TGCGCCTCTCGGCTTAGCCCAGGGGCAGAGACCCAGTACTTC.

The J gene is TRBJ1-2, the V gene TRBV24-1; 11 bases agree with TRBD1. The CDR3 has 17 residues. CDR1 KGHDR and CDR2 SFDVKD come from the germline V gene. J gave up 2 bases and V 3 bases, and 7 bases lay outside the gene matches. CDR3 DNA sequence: TGTGCCACCAGTGATGCCGGGACAGGGGGGTCCAACTATGGCTACACCTTC. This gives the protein CATSDAGTGGSNYGYTF.

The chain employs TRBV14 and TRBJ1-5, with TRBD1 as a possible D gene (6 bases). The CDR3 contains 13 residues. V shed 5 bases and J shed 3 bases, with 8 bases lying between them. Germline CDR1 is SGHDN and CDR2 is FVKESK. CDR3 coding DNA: TGTGCCAGCAGCTTGGGGGCCAATCAGCCCCAGCATTTT. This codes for CASSLGANQPQHF.

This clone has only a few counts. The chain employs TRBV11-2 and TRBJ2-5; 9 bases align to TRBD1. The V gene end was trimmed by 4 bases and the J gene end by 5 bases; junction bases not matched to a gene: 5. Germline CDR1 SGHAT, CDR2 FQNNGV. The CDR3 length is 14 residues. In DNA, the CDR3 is TGTGCCAGCAGCTCCGGGACAGGGAAGGAGACCCAGTACTTC. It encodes CASSSGTGKETQYF.

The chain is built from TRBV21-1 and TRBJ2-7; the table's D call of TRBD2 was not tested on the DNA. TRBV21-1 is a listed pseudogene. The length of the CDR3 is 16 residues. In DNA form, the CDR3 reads TGTGCCAGCAGCAAAGGCGGAGGGGAGCCGTCCTACGAGCAGTACGTC. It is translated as CASSKGGGEPSYEQYV.

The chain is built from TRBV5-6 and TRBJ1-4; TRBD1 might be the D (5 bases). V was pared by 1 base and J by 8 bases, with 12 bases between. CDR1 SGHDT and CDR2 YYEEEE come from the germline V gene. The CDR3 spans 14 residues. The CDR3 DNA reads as TGTGCCAGCAGCTTGACCCCACAGGTGGAAAAACTGTTTTTT. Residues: CASSLTPQVEKLFF.

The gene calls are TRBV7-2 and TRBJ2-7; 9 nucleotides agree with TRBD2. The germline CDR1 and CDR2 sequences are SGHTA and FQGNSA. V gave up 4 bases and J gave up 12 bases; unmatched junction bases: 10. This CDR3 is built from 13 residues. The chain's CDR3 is CASSSLAGSLVYV. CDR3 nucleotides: TGTGCCAGCAGCTCTCTAGCGGGATCCCTGGTGTACGTC.

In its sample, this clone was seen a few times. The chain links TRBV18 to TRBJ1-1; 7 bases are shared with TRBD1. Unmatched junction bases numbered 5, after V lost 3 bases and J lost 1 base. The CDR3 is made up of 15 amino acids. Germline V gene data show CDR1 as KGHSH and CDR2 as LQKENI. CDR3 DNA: TGTGCCAGCTCACCGGGACAGACTTCGAACACTGAAGCTTTCTTT. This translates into CASSPGQTSNTEAFF.